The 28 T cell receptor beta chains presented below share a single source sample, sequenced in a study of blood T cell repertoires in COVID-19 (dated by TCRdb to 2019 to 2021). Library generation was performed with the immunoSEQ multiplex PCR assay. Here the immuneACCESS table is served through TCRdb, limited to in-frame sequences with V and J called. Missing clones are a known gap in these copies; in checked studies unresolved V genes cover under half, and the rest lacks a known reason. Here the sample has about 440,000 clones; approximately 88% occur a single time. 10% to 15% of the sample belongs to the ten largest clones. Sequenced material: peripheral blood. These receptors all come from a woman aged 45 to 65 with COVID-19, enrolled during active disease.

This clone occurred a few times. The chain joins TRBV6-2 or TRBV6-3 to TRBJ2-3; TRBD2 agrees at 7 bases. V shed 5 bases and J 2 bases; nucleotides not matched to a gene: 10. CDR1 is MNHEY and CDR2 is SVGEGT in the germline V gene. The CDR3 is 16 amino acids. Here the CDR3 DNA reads TGTGCCAGCAGTCCCCTCGGTGCGGGAGACACAGATACGCAGTATTTT. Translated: CASSPLGAGDTDTQYF.

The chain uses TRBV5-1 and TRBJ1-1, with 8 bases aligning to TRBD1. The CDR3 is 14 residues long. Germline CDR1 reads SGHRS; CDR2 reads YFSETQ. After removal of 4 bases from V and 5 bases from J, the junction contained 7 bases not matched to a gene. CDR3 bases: TGCGCCAGCAGCGAAGGACAGGGAGAGACTGAAGCTTTCTTT. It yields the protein CASSEGQGETEAFF. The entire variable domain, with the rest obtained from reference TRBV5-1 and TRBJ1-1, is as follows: KAGVTQTPRYLIKTRGQQVTLSCSPISGHRSVSWYQQTPGQGLQFLFEYFSETQRNKGNFPGRFSGRQFSNSRSEMNVSTLELGDSALYLCASSEGQGETEAFFGQGTRLTVV.

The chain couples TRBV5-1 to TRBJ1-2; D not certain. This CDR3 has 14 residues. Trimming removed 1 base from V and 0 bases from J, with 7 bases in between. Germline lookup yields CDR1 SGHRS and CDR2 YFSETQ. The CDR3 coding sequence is TGCGCCAGCAGCTTGTCGGGAGCTAACTATGGCTACACCTTC. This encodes CASSLSGANYGYTF.

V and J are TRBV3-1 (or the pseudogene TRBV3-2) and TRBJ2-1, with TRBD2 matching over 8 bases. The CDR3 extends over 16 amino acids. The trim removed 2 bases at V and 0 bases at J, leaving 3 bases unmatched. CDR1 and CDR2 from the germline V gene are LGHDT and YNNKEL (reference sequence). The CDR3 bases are TGTGCCAGCAGCCAATCACTAGCGGACTCCTACAATGAGCAGTTCTTC. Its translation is CASSQSLADSYNEQFF.

This chain's CDR3 is CASSIAGGITDTQYF. The CDR3 region has the DNA TGTGCCAGCAGTATAGCGGGGGGAATCACAGATACGCAGTATTTT. This chain connects TRBV4-2 to TRBJ2-3, with 10 positions matching TRBD2. Germline V gives CDR1 LGHNA, CDR2 YNFKEQ. The ends lost 6 bases at V and 2 bases at J; junction bases unmatched: 5. The CDR3 is made up of 15 amino acids.

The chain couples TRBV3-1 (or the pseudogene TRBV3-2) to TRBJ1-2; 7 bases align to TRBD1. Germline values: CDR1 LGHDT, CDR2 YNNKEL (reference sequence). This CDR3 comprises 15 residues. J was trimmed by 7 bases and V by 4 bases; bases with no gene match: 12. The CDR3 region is CASSLNRGSRSGYTF. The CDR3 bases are TGTGCCAGCAGCCTAAACAGGGGAAGTAGGTCTGGCTACACCTTC.

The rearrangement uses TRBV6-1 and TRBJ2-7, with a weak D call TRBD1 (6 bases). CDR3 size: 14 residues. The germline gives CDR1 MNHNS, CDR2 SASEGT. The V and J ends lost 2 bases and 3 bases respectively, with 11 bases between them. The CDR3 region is CASSELWTDYEQYF. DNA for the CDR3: TGTGCCAGCAGTGAATTGTGGACAGACTACGAGCAGTACTTC.

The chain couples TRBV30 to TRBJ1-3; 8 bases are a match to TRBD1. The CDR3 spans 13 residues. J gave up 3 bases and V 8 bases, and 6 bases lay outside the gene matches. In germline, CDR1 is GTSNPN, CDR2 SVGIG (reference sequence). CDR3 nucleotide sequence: TGTGCCAGCCAGGGGGCTTATGGAAACACCATATATTTT. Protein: CASQGAYGNTIYF.

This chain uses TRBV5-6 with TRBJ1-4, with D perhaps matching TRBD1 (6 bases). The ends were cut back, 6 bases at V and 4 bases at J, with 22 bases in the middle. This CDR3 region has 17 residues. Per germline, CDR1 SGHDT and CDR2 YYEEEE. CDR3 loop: CASTLGAVKTYNEKLFF. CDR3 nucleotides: TGTGCCAGCACCCTGGGGGCAGTAAAGACCTATAATGAAAAACTGTTTTTT.

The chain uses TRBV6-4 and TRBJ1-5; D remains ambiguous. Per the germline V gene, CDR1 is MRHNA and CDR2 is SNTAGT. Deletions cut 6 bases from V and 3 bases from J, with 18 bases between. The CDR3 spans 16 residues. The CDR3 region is CASRQEHGVSNQPQHF. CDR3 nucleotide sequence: TGTGCCAGCAGGCAGGAACACGGTGTTTCCAATCAGCCCCAGCATTTT.

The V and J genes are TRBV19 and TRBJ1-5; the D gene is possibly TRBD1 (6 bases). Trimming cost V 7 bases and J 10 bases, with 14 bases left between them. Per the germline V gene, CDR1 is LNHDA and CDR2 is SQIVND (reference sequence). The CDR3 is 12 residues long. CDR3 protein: CASTYGQKPQHF. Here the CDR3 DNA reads TGTGCCAGTACCTACGGACAGAAACCCCAGCATTTT. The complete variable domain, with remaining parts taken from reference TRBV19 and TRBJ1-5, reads DGGITQSPKYLFRKEGQNVTLSCEQNLNHDAMYWYRQDPGQGLRLIYYSQIVNDFQKGDIAEGYSVSREKKESFPLTVTSAQKNPTAFYLCASTYGQKPQHFGDGTRLSIL.

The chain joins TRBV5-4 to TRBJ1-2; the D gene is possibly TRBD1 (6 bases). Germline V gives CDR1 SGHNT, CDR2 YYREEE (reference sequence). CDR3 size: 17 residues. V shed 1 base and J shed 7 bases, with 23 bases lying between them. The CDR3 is CASSLKNRGAEEGGYTF. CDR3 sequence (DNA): TGTGCCAGCAGCTTGAAGAATCGGGGGGCGGAGGAGGGTGGCTACACCTTC.

This chain's CDR3 is CSVARGGSSEAFF. The CDR3 DNA is TGCAGCGTTGCCCGAGGAGGCAGCTCTGAAGCTTTCTTT. The V call is TRBV29-1, the J call TRBJ1-1; D unresolved. The ends were cut back, 4 bases at V and 6 bases at J, with 15 bases in the middle. The CDR3 runs to 13 residues. The germline CDR1 and CDR2 sequences are SQVTM and ANQGSEA.

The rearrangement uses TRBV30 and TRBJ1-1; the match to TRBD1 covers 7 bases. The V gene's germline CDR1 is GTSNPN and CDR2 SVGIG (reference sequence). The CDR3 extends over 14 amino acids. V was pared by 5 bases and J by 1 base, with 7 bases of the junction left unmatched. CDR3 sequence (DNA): TGTGCCTGGGATAAGGGGACAGCGAACACTGAAGCTTTCTTT. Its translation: CAWDKGTANTEAFF.

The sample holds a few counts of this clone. The CDR3 DNA is TGCGCCAGCAGTGAGTCGGGGGCAGGGCTCCACGAGCAGTACTTC. Protein: CASSESGAGLHEQYF. V gene TRBV10-1 combines with J gene TRBJ2-7, with a weak D call TRBD1 (6 bases). Trimming pared 0 bases from V and 5 bases from J, leaving 14 bases between. The CDR3 spans 15 residues. Germline values: CDR1 WNHNN, CDR2 SYGVQD (reference sequence).

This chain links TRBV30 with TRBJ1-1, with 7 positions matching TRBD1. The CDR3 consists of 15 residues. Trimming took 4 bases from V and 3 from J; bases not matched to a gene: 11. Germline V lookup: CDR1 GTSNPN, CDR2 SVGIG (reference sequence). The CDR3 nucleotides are TGTGCCTGGACCCCAAAGGGACAGACATACACTGAAGCTTTCTTT. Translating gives CAWTPKGQTYTEAFF.

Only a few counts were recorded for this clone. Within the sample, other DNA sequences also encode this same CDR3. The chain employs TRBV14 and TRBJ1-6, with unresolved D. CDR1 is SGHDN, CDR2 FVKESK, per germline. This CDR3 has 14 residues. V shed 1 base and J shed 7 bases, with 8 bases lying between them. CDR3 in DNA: TGTGCCAGCAGCCAAGGTCGGGAGAATTCACCCCTCCACTTT. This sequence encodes CASSQGRENSPLHF.

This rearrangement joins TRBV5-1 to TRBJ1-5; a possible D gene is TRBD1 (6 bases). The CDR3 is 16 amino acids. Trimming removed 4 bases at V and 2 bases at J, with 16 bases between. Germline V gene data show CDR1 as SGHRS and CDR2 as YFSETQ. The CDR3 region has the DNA TGCGCCAGCAGCATACCACCGAGGACAGGCAATCAGCCCCAGCATTTT. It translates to CASSIPPRTGNQPQHF.

The CDR3 coding sequence is TGTGCCAGCAGCCTGGGACAGGGGGCCCACTACGAGCAGTACTTC. Translation gives CASSLGQGAHYEQYF. The rearrangement joins TRBV11-2 to TRBJ2-7, with 12 bases aligning to TRBD1. The V gene end was trimmed by 5 bases and the J gene end by 3 bases; junction bases not matched to a gene: 5. The CDR3 is 15 residues long. CDR1 and CDR2 from the germline V gene are SGHAT and FQNNGV.

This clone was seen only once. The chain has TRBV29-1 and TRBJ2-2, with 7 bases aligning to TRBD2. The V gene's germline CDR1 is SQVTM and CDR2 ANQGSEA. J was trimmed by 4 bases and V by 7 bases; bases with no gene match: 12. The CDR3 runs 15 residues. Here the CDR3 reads CSGLGTERGTGELFF. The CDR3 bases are TGCAGCGGTCTAGGCACGGAGCGGGGCACCGGGGAGCTGTTTTTT.

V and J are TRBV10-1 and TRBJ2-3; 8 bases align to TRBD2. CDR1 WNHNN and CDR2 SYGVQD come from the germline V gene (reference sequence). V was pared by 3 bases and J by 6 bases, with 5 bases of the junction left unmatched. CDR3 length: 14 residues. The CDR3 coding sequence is TGCGCCAGCAGTGATCGGACTAGCCGCGATACGCAGTATTTT. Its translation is CASSDRTSRDTQYF.

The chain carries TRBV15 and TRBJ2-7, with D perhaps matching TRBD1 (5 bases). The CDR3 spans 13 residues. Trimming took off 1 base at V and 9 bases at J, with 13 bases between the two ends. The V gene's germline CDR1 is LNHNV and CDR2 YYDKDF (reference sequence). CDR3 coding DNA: TGTGCCACCAGCAGAGGCCAGGGTTTGGGGCAGTACTTC. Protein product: CATSRGQGLGQYF.

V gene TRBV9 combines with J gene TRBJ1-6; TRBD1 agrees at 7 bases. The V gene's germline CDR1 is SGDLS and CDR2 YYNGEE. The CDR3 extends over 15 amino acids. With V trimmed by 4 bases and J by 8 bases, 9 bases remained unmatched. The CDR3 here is CASSHGTVRDSPLHF. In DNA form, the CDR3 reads TGTGCCAGCAGCCACGGGACAGTTAGGGATTCACCCCTCCACTTT.

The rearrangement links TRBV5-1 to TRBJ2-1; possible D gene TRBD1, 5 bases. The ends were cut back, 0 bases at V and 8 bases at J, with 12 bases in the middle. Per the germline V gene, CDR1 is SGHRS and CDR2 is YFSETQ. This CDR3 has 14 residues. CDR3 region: CASSLGLSGYEQFF. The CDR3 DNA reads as TGCGCCAGCAGCTTGGGCCTTTCAGGGTATGAGCAGTTCTTC.

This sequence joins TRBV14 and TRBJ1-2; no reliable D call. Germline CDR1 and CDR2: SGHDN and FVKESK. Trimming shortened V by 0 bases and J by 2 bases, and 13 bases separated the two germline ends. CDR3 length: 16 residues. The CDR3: CASSQDLEGTNYGYTF. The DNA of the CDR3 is TGTGCCAGCAGCCAAGATCTGGAGGGAACCAACTATGGCTACACCTTC.

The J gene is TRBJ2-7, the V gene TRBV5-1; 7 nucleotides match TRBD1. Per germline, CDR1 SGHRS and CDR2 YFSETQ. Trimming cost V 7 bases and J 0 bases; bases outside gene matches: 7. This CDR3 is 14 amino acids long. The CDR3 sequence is CASRGQADSYEQYF. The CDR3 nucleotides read TGCGCCAGCCGTGGACAGGCCGACTCCTACGAGCAGTACTTC. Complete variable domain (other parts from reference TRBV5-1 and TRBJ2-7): KAGVTQTPRYLIKTRGQQVTLSCSPISGHRSVSWYQQTPGQGLQFLFEYFSETQRNKGNFPGRFSGRQFSNSRSEMNVSTLELGDSALYLCASRGQADSYEQYFGPGTRLTVT.

The CDR3 DNA is TGCGCCAGCAGTGAGTGGCAGGGGGCGTATGGCTACACCTTC. This translates into CASSEWQGAYGYTF. The chain joins TRBV10-2 to TRBJ1-2; 8 bases line up with TRBD1. The CDR3 runs 14 residues. Germline lookup yields CDR1 WSHSY and CDR2 SAAADI. After removal of 1 base from V and 5 bases from J, the junction contained 3 bases not matched to a gene.

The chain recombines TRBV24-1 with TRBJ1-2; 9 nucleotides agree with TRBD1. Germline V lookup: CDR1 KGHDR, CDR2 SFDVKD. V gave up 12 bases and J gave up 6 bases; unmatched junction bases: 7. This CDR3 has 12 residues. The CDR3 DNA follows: TGTGCCCTGTGGGACAGGGTCAATGGCTACACCTTC. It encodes CALWDRVNGYTF.